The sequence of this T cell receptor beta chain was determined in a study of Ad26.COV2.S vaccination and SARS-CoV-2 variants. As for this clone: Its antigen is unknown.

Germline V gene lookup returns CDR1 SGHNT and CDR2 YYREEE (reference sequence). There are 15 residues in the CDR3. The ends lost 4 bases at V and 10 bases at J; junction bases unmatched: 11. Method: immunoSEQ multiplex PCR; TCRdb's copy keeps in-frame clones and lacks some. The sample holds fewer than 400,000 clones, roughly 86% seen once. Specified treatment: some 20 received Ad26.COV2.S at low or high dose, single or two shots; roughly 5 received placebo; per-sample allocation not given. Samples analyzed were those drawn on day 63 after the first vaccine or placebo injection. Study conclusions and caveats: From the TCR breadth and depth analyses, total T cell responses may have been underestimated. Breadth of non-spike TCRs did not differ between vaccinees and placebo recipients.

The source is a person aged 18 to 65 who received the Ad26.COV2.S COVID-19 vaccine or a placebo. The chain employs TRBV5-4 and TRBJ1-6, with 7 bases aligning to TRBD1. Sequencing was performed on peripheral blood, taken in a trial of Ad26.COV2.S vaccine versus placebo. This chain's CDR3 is CASSRGGPRGSPLHF. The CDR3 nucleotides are TGTGCCAGCAGCAGAGGGGGCCCCCGAGGATCACCCCTCCACTTT. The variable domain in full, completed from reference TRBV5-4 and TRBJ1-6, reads ETGVTQSPTHLIKTRGQQVTLRCSSQSGHNTVSWYQQALGQGPQFIFQYYREEENGRGNFPPRFSGLQFPNYSSELNVNALELDDSALYLCASSRGGPRGSPLHFGNGTRLTVT.